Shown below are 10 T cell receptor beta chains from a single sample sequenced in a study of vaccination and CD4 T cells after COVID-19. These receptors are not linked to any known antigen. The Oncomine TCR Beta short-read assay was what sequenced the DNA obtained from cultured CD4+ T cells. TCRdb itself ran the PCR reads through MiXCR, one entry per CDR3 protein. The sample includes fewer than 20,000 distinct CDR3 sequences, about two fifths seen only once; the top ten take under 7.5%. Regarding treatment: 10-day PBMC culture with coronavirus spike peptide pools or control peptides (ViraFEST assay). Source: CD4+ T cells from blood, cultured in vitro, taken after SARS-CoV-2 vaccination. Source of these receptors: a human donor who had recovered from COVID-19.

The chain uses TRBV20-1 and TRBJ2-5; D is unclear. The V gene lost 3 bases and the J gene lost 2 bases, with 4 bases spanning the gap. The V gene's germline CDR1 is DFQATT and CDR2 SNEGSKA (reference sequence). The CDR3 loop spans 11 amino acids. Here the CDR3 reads CSASRQETQYF. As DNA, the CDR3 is TGCAGTGCTAGCCGGCAAGAGACCCAGTACTTC.

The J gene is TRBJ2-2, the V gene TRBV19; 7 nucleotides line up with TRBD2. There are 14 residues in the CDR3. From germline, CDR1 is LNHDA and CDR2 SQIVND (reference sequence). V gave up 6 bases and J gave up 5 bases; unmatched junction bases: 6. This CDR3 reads CASRLNSGTGELFF. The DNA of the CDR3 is TGTGCCAGTAGGCTTAATAGCGGGACCGGGGAGCTGTTTTTT.

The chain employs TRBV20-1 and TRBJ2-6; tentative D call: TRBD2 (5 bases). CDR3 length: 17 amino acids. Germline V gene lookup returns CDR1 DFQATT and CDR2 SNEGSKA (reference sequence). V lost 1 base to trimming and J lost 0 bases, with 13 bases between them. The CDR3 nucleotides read TGCAGTGCTAGAGGCGGACTCAGAGCCTCTGGGGCCAACGTCCTGACTTTC. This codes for CSARGGLRASGANVLTF.

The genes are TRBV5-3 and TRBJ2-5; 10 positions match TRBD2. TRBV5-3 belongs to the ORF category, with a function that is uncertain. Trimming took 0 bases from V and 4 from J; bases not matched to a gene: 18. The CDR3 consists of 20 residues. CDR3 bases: TGTGCCAGAAGCTTGGCTGCTGGGGGGAGCGGGAGGGCCTATAGAGAGACCCAGTACTTC. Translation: CARSLAAGGSGRAYRETQYF.

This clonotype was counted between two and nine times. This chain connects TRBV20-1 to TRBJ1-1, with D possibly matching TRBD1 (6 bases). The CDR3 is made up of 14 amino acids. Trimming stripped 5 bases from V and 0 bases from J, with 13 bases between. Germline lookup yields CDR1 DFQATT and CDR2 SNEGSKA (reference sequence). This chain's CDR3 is CSAPRGGMNTEAFF. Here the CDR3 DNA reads TGCAGTGCTCCCAGGGGAGGGATGAACACTGAAGCTTTCTTT.

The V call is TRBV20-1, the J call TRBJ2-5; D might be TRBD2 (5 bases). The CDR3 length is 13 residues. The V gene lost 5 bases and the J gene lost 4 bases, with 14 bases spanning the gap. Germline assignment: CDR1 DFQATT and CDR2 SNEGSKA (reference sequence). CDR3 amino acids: CSALALAGETQYF. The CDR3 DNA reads TGCAGTGCTCTAGCTCTAGCCGGAGAGACCCAGTACTTC.

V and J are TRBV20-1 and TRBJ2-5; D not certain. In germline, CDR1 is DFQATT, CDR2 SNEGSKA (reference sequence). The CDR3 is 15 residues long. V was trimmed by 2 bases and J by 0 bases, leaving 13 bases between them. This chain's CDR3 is CSARSRRRNQETQYF. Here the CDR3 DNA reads TGCAGTGCTAGATCCAGGCGCCGAAACCAAGAGACCCAGTACTTC.

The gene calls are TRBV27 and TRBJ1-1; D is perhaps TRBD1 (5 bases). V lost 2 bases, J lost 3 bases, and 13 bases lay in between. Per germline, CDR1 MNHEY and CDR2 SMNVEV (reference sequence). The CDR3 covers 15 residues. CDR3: CASSLRGGGDTEAFF. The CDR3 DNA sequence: TGTGCCAGCAGTTTACGTGGGGGAGGGGACACTGAAGCTTTCTTT.

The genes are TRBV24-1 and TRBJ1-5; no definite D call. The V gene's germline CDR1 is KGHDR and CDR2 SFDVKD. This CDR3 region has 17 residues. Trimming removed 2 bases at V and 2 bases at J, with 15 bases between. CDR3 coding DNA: TGTGCCACCAGTGATTCAAGAAAAGTGCAGGGCAATCAGCCCCAGCATTTT. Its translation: CATSDSRKVQGNQPQHF.

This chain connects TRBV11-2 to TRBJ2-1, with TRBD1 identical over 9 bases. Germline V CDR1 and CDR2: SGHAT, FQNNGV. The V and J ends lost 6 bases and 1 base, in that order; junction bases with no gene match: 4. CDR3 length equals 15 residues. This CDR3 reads CASRVGTGSYNEQFF. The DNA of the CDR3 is TGTGCCAGCAGAGTCGGGACAGGGTCCTACAATGAGCAGTTCTTC.